Listed below are T cell receptor beta chains from one sample, sequenced in a study of T cells in tuberculosis. Method: immunoSEQ multiplex PCR; TCRdb's copy keeps in-frame clones and lacks some. Of about 20,000 clones in the sample, roughly nine tenths were seen once. The sample consisted of PBMCs. The receptors here all came from a donor aged 10 to 29 with latent tuberculosis or without tuberculosis infection. The CDR3 runs from the conserved cysteine through the conserved F or W. The D gene is left open where the match is weak. Only some rows state a clone size, as once, few, many or a class for expanded clones.

V: TRBV11-2
D: TRBD2
J: TRBJ2-1
size: -
DNA: TGTGCCAGCAGCCATACCCGGGGGGGAGTCCCCACCCACAATGAGCAGTTCTTC
CDR3: CASSHTRGGVPTHNEQFF

V: TRBV5-6
D: -
J: TRBJ2-7
size: -
DNA: TGTGCCAGCAGCCGGACGCGACAGTCCTACGAGCAGTACTTC
CDR3: CASSRTRQSYEQYF

V: TRBV29-1
D: -
J: TRBJ1-2
size: -
DNA: TGCAGCGCAACAGGGGGCTACACCTTC
CDR3: CSATGGYTF

V: TRBV11-2
D: -
J: TRBJ1-6
size: -
DNA: TGTGCCAGCAGCTCCGGACAGCTGAATTCACCCCTCCACTTT
CDR3: CASSSGQLNSPLHF

V: TRBV5-4
D: TRBD2
J: TRBJ2-3
size: -
DNA: TGTGCCAGTAGCTCTGGACTAGCGGGGGATTTGAGGTCAGATACGCAGTATTTT
CDR3: CASSSGLAGDLRSDTQYF

V: TRBV6-1
D: -
J: TRBJ1-1
size: -
DNA: TGTGCCAGCAGTAAGGTTGCAGGGTGGATCACTGAAGCTTTCTTT
CDR3: CASSKVAGWITEAFF

V: TRBV4-1
D: TRBD1
J: TRBJ2-7
size: -
DNA: TGCGCCAGCAGCCAAGGGAAACTGGGGACAGGCTCCTACGAGCAGTACTTC
CDR3: CASSQGKLGTGSYEQYF

V: TRBV2
D: TRBD2
J: TRBJ2-1
size: once
DNA: TGTGCCAGCAGTCCTCGACTAGCGGGGGCCTTCGGGAATGAGCAGTTCTTC
CDR3: CASSPRLAGAFGNEQFF

V: TRBV7-2
D: TRBD2
J: TRBJ2-1
size: -
DNA: TGTGCCAGCAGCTCTCCGGGACTAGCGGGGGGAAGCTCCTACAATGAGCAGTTCTTC
CDR3: CASSSPGLAGGSSYNEQFF

V: TRBV11-2
D: TRBD2
J: TRBJ2-5
size: -
DNA: TGTGCCAGCAGCTCGGGGAGCGGGGGCCAGGAGACCCAGTACTTC
CDR3: CASSSGSGGQETQYF

V: TRBV11-3
D: TRBD2
J: TRBJ2-3
size: -
DNA: TGTGCCAGCAGTTCAAGCGGGGGCGTCCAGTATTTT
CDR3: CASSSSGGVQYF

V: TRBV10-3
D: TRBD1
J: TRBJ1-2
size: -
DNA: TGTGCCATCAGGGAAGGGGGCCTTAACTATGGCTACACCTTC
CDR3: CAIREGGLNYGYTF

V: TRBV2
D: TRBD1
J: TRBJ1-5
size: -
DNA: TGTGCCAGCAGTGTGGAACAGGGGCATCAGCCCCAGCATTTT
CDR3: CASSVEQGHQPQHF

V: TRBV2
D: -
J: TRBJ1-5
size: -
DNA: TGTGCCAGCACCCCCCGAGGCAGGGAGGGCAATCAGCCCCAGCATTTT
CDR3: CASTPRGREGNQPQHF

V: TRBV4-1
D: TRBD1
J: TRBJ1-5
size: -
DNA: TGCGCCAGCAGCCGACAGGGACAGAATCAGCCCCAGCATTTT
CDR3: CASSRQGQNQPQHF

V: TRBV2
D: -
J: TRBJ1-1
size: -
DNA: TGTGCCAGCGGGGGAGGGTACACTGAAGCTTTCTTT
CDR3: CASGGGYTEAFF

V: TRBV11-2
D: TRBD2
J: TRBJ2-3
size: -
DNA: TGTGCCAGCACCCCGCTGGGGGAAGCGGGGCTACAGCGACAGTATTTT
CDR3: CASTPLGEAGLQRQYF

V: TRBV7-2
D: TRBD1
J: TRBJ2-7
size: few
DNA: TGTGCCAGCAGCCCCCTGCCGGGACAGGGTCTCGAGCAGTACTTC
CDR3: CASSPLPGQGLEQYF

V: TRBV30
D: -
J: TRBJ2-7
size: once
DNA: TGTGCCTGGAGTGTACTAGGGAGTCCTACATACGAGCAGTACTTC
CDR3: CAWSVLGSPTYEQYF

V: TRBV7-8
D: TRBD2
J: TRBJ2-5
size: -
DNA: TGTGCCAGCAGCTTGGGCCCTAGCGGGGTCGAAGAGACCCAGTACTTC
CDR3: CASSLGPSGVEETQYF

V: TRBV28
D: TRBD1
J: TRBJ1-5
size: -
DNA: TGTGCCAGCAGTTTGGGGAACAGGGGTGTCAGCCAGCCCCAGCATTTT
CDR3: CASSLGNRGVSQPQHF

V: TRBV11-2
D: -
J: TRBJ1-2
size: -
DNA: TGTGCCAGCACCGTGGAGGGCCGGGCCCACGCTGGCTACACCTTC
CDR3: CASTVEGRAHAGYTF

V: TRBV9
D: -
J: TRBJ2-1
size: -
DNA: TGTGCCAGCAGCGTAGTCCAGACCTACAATGAGCAGTTCTTC
CDR3: CASSVVQTYNEQFF

V: TRBV28
D: -
J: TRBJ1-1
size: -
DNA: TGTGCCACCACCCCGGTTCGGAGGAACACTGAAGCTTTCTTT
CDR3: CATTPVRRNTEAFF

V: TRBV19
D: -
J: TRBJ1-2
size: few
DNA: TGTGCCAGTAGGCCACAGGGAGCTAACTATGGCTACACCTTC
CDR3: CASRPQGANYGYTF

V: TRBV2
D: -
J: TRBJ1-2
size: -
DNA: TGTGCCAGCACCGGAGGGCGTGGCTACACCTTC
CDR3: CASTGGRGYTF

V: TRBV7-2
D: -
J: TRBJ1-6
size: -
DNA: TGTGCCAGCAGCTTACTGGGGGTAGCGGGTTCACCCCTCCACTTT
CDR3: CASSLLGVAGSPLHF

V: TRBV10-3
D: TRBD1
J: TRBJ2-3
size: -
DNA: TGTGCCATCAGTGAGAAGGGGGCCGGTCAGACAGATACGCAGTATTTT
CDR3: CAISEKGAGQTDTQYF

V: TRBV15
D: -
J: TRBJ2-7
size: -
DNA: TGTGCCACCAGCCGGGACATCTCCTACGAGCAGTACTTC
CDR3: CATSRDISYEQYF

V: TRBV15
D: -
J: TRBJ2-7
size: -
DNA: TGTGCCACGAGCCCCGGCTCCTACGAGCAGTACTTC
CDR3: CATSPGSYEQYF

V: TRBV7-2
D: TRBD1
J: TRBJ2-7
size: once
DNA: TGTGCCAGCAGCTCACCGGACAGGGCGCTTCACGAGCAGTACTTC
CDR3: CASSSPDRALHEQYF

V: TRBV5-6
D: -
J: TRBJ2-7
size: -
DNA: TGTGCCAGCAGCTTGAAGGCAGCGAGCGAGCAGTACTTC
CDR3: CASSLKAASEQYF

V: TRBV5-1
D: -
J: TRBJ2-5
size: -
DNA: TGCGCCAGCAGCTTGCTCCCAGGGCAAGAGACCCAGTACTTC
CDR3: CASSLLPGQETQYF

V: TRBV30
D: -
J: TRBJ2-5
size: -
DNA: TGTGCCTGGAGTGGGCGGGGAGTGCAAGAGACCCAGTACTTC
CDR3: CAWSGRGVQETQYF

V: TRBV5-1
D: TRBD1
J: TRBJ1-2
size: few
DNA: TGCGCCAGCAGCTTTGGAGGGGCCTGGGGACAGGGCAAGGACTATGGCTACACCTTC
CDR3: CASSFGGAWGQGKDYGYTF

V: TRBV2
D: TRBD1
J: TRBJ2-7
size: -
DNA: TGTGCCAGCAGTGAGGTACAGGGGGGCCTCCTCTACGAGCAGTACTTC
CDR3: CASSEVQGGLLYEQYF

V: TRBV5-6
D: -
J: TRBJ1-5
size: -
DNA: TGTGCCAGCAGCTTTGGTCCAGGGCGAGGTCAGCCCCAGCATTTT
CDR3: CASSFGPGRGQPQHF

V: TRBV25-1
D: TRBD1
J: TRBJ1-2
size: few
DNA: TGTGCCAGCAGTGAATCGCCCTCCACAGGGGGCAGCTATGGCTACACCTTC
CDR3: CASSESPSTGGSYGYTF

V: TRBV4-3
D: TRBD2
J: TRBJ2-7
size: once
DNA: TGCGCCAGCAGCCAAGGGCTAGCGGGGGGCTCCTACGAGCAGTACTTC
CDR3: CASSQGLAGGSYEQYF

V: TRBV7-3
D: TRBD1
J: TRBJ2-7
size: -
DNA: TGTGCCAGCAGCATATCGACAGGGAGCTCCTACGAGCAGTACTTC
CDR3: CASSISTGSSYEQYF

V: TRBV28
D: -
J: TRBJ2-7
size: -
DNA: TGTGCCAGCACAGAGGGTCCTTCCTACGAGCAGTACTTC
CDR3: CASTEGPSYEQYF

V: TRBV5-6
D: TRBD2
J: TRBJ2-5
size: -
DNA: TGTGCCAGCACACCGGGCGGGGGGAGGAAGACCCAGTACTTC
CDR3: CASTPGGGRKTQYF

V: TRBV6-1
D: -
J: TRBJ1-6
size: few
DNA: TGTGCCAGCACCCCAGATTGGGGGGTGAATTCACCCCTCCACTTT
CDR3: CASTPDWGVNSPLHF

V: TRBV30
D: -
J: TRBJ1-2
size: once
DNA: TGTGCCTGGAAACGTGACAGTTTGGTCTCCTATGGCTACACCTTC
CDR3: CAWKRDSLVSYGYTF

V: TRBV7-2
D: -
J: TRBJ1-1
size: -
DNA: TGTGCCAGCAGCTTAGTTCGGAGGAACACTGAAGCTTTCTTT
CDR3: CASSLVRRNTEAFF

V: TRBV13
D: -
J: TRBJ2-5
size: -
DNA: TGTGCCAGCAGCTTAGGCGCCCTCGGACAGACAGAGGAAACCCAGTACTTC
CDR3: CASSLGALGQTEETQYF

V: TRBV4-1
D: TRBD1
J: TRBJ2-3
size: -
DNA: TGCGCCAGCGGCGACCAGGGGGCGAGCACAGATACGCAGTATTTT
CDR3: CASGDQGASTDTQYF

V: TRBV5-1
D: TRBD1
J: TRBJ1-3
size: -
DNA: TGCGCCAGCAGCTTGGATGGGACAGGGGTTGGAAACACCATATATTTT
CDR3: CASSLDGTGVGNTIYF

V: TRBV6-5
D: TRBD1
J: TRBJ1-1
size: once
DNA: TGTGCCAGCAGTCGGGGGGACAGGGTCGGCACTGAAGCTTTCTTT
CDR3: CASSRGDRVGTEAFF

V: TRBV29-1
D: -
J: TRBJ1-6
size: -
DNA: TGCAGCGCCCGCGGGACGGGAAGTAATTCACCCCTCCACTTT
CDR3: CSARGTGSNSPLHF

V: TRBV12-5
D: -
J: TRBJ2-6
size: -
DNA: TGTGCTAGTGGTTTGGTAGGGAGCTCTGGGGCCAACGTCCTGACTTTC
CDR3: CASGLVGSSGANVLTF